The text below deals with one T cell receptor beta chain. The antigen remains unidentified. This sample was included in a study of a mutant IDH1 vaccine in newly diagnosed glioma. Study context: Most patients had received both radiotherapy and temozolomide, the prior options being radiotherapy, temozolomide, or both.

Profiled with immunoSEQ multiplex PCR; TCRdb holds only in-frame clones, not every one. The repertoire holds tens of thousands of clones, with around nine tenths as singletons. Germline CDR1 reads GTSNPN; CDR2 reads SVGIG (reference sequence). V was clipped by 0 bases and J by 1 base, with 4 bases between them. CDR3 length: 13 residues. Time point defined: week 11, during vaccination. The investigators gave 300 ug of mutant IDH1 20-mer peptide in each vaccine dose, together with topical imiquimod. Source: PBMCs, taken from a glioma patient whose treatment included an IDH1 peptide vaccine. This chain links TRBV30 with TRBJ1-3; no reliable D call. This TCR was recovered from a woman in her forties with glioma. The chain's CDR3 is CAWSVISGNTIYF. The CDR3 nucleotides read TGTGCCTGGAGTGTAATTTCTGGAAACACCATATATTTT.